This T cell receptor (beta chain) came from a study of siplizumab effects on memory and regulatory T cells. Note on this clone: No antigen is known for it.

Study results and caveats: No naive or memory phenotype could be assigned to roughly 80-96% of proliferating clones.

Assays captured 75,000 to 100,000 TCR templates per sample. Data came from immunoSEQ multiplex PCR; TCRdb stores just in-frame clones and leaves some out. The table records around 100,000 clones, 75% to 95% of them present only once. Sequencing was carried out using CD4+ T cells sorted from blood. The source of this sequence is a human donor in good health. Some clones in this sample may be carry-over from other donors' samples.

CDR3 region: CASRLEVGELFF. CDR3 DNA sequence: TGTGCCAGCCGTCTTGAAGTCGGGGAGCTGTTTTTT. The chain carries TRBV6-5 and TRBJ2-2; D remains ambiguous. The CDR3 is made up of 12 amino acids. V was trimmed by 8 bases and J by 7 bases, leaving 11 bases between them. Germline V gives CDR1 MNHEY, CDR2 SVGAGI.